The present T cell receptor beta chain was sequenced within a study of shared clonotypes between healthy human individuals (dated by TCRdb to about 2020). General notes on the study: Two women and a few men aged 18 to 49 years were included in the cohort. For each donor, CD4 naive and CD4 memory were each given three plates, CD8 naive was given two plates, and CD8 memory was given one plate. Leukapheresis yielded between about 0.94 and 9.5 billion PBMCs per donor. To increase sequencing depth and limit assay-specific biases, TCR repertoire library preparation and sequencing were carried out by different laboratories using diverse techniques. Blood TCR repertoires of about 5 healthy adults were deeply sequenced to estimate repertoire size and the extent of clonotype sharing between individuals. Overall study results and their limits: Rarefaction of sorted-subset datasets indicated incomplete sequencing despite the large sequencing depth. The small number of donors limited the genetic and exposure-history diversity represented. When four donors were compared, the shared fraction of clonotypes was roughly 5% for naive CD4, over 3% for naive CD8, 2.3% for memory CD4, and less than 0.45% for memory CD8. Sampling was limited to blood, and TCR repertoires in tissue likely differ from TCR repertoires in blood. Larger estimated clonotype richness was generally found for naive subsets than for memory subsets. Compared with non-shared clonotypes, clonotypes shared by all four sorted-subset donors had higher generation probabilities. Pairwise subsampling led to the expectation that sequencing depth would affect the degree of clonotype sharing among donors.

For the CD8 naive samples, CD45RO-negative cells were positively selected for CCR7, yielding a CD45RA+CCR7+ population from which TemRA cells were excluded. Healthy HIV-negative adults with no recently reported acute infections or vaccinations were included as donors. All donors were Caucasian adults living in Nashville, Tennessee, USA. Blood was collected by leukapheresis, and PBMCs were isolated by Ficoll-Histopaque density gradient centrifugation and then cryopreserved in liquid nitrogen vapor phase. Purity and quantity of every magnetically sorted T cell population were checked by analytical flow cytometry. Genomic DNA was isolated from each sorted fraction and quantified by UV absorbance on a Nanodrop 2000c. CDR1 and CDR2 were assigned from the germline V gene as SNHLY and FYNNEI. The CDR3 sequence holds 14 residues, the cysteine and phenylalanine included. Of the read, only the CDR3 DNA is kept; its 42 bases are in frame from base 1. The junction shows trimming of 10 bases on V and 3 bases on J, plus 18 bases between the germline ends.

A word on this clone: Its antigen remains unidentified. No much larger clone is present one base from it, and per-base qualities are unavailable.

TCR CDR3 regions were amplified from genomic DNA by multiplex PCR using the deep immunoSEQ assay. Extracted genomic DNA from each cell subset was distributed evenly across all wells of several immunoSEQ 96-well plates, and each plate was treated as a replicate. For sorted subsets, each replicate PCR was loaded with approximately 200 ng genomic DNA, equivalent to about 30,000 T cell genomes. Purified libraries were quantified with a Qubit 3.0 fluorometer, sized on a Bioanalyzer 2100, and re-quantified with the KAPA Library Quantification kit. Every immunoSEQ 96-well plate was sequenced on a separate single-read 150-cycle Illumina NextSeq 550 flow cell. The paper's data handling went like this. Because only junctional sequences without quality scores were contained in the immunoSEQ output, filtering matching that applied to full-length reads could not be performed. To assign V/J genes and CDR3, sequences were annotated using PyIR, a Python wrapper for IgBLAST v1.9, with IMGT germline references. Reads were removed for weak V/J assignments (E-value above 1e-6), missing CDR3, stop codons, out-of-frame junctions, or ambiguous translated residues. A V3J clonotype was defined by an identical inferred V gene, J gene, and CDR3 amino acid sequence. Percentage overlap between repertoires was calculated by dividing the number of shared unique clonotypes by the size of the smaller repertoire. Richness of each repertoire was evaluated using RTK rarefaction, the Chao1 estimator, and Recon v2.1 estimates of unobserved clonotypes. OLGA was used to compute generation probabilities for all TCRbeta clonotypes that the gDNA method yielded from a handful of donors. Here the immuneACCESS table is served through TCRdb, limited to in-frame sequences with V and J called. Missing clones are a known gap in these copies; in checked studies unresolved V genes cover under half, and the rest lacks a known reason. That table supplies the V and J calls and clone size; D and trimming were determined from the DNA. The sample has hundreds of thousands of clones on record, 90% to 95% of them singletons. The ten biggest clones cover more than 20% of the sample.

Sequenced input: naive CD8+ T cells sorted from blood. The cell subset or site tag for this specimen amounts to: CD45RA+CCR7+. The TCR comes from a man aged 25 to 40 in good health. This chain joins TRBV2 to TRBJ2-5, with the identity of the D gene unclear. The CDR3 corresponds to CATKKGPSKETQYF. The DNA sequence is as follows: TGTGCCACCAAGAAAGGACCCTCGAAAGAGACCCAGTACTTC.